The clone carrying this T cell receptor beta chain was detected ten times or more. The data originate from a study of early T cells in non-severe SARS-CoV-2 infection. The overall study: The chains were unpaired, and the sequenced material was bulk RNA from unsorted whole blood.

Germline values: CDR1 DFQATT, CDR2 SNEGSKA (reference sequence). V shed 1 base and J shed 1 base, with 15 bases lying between them. This CDR3 is built from 16 residues. TCRdb reprocessed the 5' RACE reads with MiXCR, giving one entry per CDR3 protein. Of roughly 50,000 distinct CDR3 sequences in the sample, approximately 7.6% are singletons; the top ten hold around 4.4%. The sequence was collected from an adult who was a healthcare worker with PCR-confirmed SARS-CoV-2 infection or an uninfected control (not recorded which). The rearrangement links TRBV20-1 to TRBJ2-3; D may match TRBD1 or TRBD2 (5 bases each). Sequencing was done on a sample of whole blood. CDR3 sequence reads: CSARGGGPSRTDTQYF. The CDR3 DNA sequence: TGCAGTGCTAGAGGTGGGGGTCCCTCTCGCACAGATACGCAGTATTTT.